This T cell receptor (beta chain) was sequenced in a study of identical twins. Whole-study results and caveats: Invariant cells of the MAIT and iNKT types might have partly distorted the zero-insertion analyses. The study found excess low generation probability among twin-shared out-of-frame alpha sequences.

V lost 1 base and J lost 0, with 6 bases in between. CDR3 length: 14 amino acids. Germline-derived CDR1 and CDR2 are SEHNR and FQNEAQ (reference sequence). In this sample, this clonotype turned up many times. Antigen specificity is unknown. Template switching added a universal primer site, and cDNA bore unique molecular identifiers. From the 5' RACE reads, TCRdb called clonotypes with MiXCR, one entry per CDR3 protein. Among 500,000 or so distinct CDR3 sequences listed, 22% were seen once. In addition, the sample was reused for a study of T cells expressing NK-cell markers. That work contributes: Seven HCMV-seropositive donors and one seronegative donor made up the eight sequenced donors.

The TCR originated in a woman aged 18-30 years in good health. The chain recombines TRBV7-9 with TRBJ1-1; D remains ambiguous. The sample comprised CD4+ T cells sorted from blood. CDR3 coding DNA: TGTGCCAGCAGCTTAGGACACTTGAACACTGAAGCTTTCTTT. Translation gives CASSLGHLNTEAFF.